The rows below give T cell receptor beta chains drawn from one sample of a study of cytomegalovirus exposure and HLA in healthy donors. TCRdb's table, derived via immunoSEQ multiplex PCR, lists solely in-frame clones and lacks some. The table shows around 170,000 clones, with approximately 80% occurring only once. Specimen: PBMCs. The receptors originated from a woman in her forties or fifties in good health and CMV-seropositive. CDR3s include the opening cysteine and the closing phenylalanine or tryptophan. D genes are given only for firm matches. A clone size is listed for some rows: how often the clone was seen (once, few, many), or a class if it is expanded.

d_gene,j_gene,v_gene,abundance,CDR3nt,CDR3aa
-,TRBJ1-2,TRBV19,-,TGTGCCAGTAGTATTAGAGGAGGCCAAGGCTATGGCTACACCTTC,CASSIRGGQGYGYTF
TRBD1,TRBJ1-1,TRBV19,-,TGTGCCAGCAGACGATTCCGGGACAGGATATTGAACACTGAAGCTTTCTTT,CASRRFRDRILNTEAFF
TRBD2,TRBJ2-1,TRBV4-1,once,TGCGCCAGCAGCCCGTCCCCTACTAGCGGACGTTACAATGAGCAGTTCTTC,CASSPSPTSGRYNEQFF
-,TRBJ1-6,TRBV2,-,TGTGCCAGCCACCGGGGCTCCTATAATTCACCCCTCCACTTT,CASHRGSYNSPLHF
TRBD1,TRBJ2-3,TRBV7-2,-,TGTGCCAGCAGCTTCGAGACAGGGGCCACAGTTACGCAGTATTTT,CASSFETGATVTQYF
-,TRBJ1-3,TRBV19,-,TGTGCCAGTAGTATATGGGGCCCTGGAAACACCATATATTTT,CASSIWGPGNTIYF
TRBD1,TRBJ2-2,TRBV4-3,-,TGCGCCAGCAGCCAAGGACAGGGGGCGCTCGGCGGGGAGCTGTTTTTT,CASSQGQGALGGELFF
TRBD1,TRBJ2-1,TRBV7-9,-,TGTGCCAGCAGCTCGACAGGGAGTGAGCAGTTCTTC,CASSSTGSEQFF
TRBD1,TRBJ1-6,TRBV9,-,TGTGCCAGCAGCGACCGGGACAGGGGTAATTCACCCCTCCACTTT,CASSDRDRGNSPLHF
-,TRBJ1-4,TRBV19,few,TGTGCCAGTAGTTACAGAGCCTCAAATGAAAAACTGTTTTTT,CASSYRASNEKLFF
-,TRBJ2-5,TRBV20-1,-,TGCAGTGCTAAACAGCAAGAGACCCAGTACTTC,CSAKQQETQYF
TRBD1,TRBJ2-1,TRBV19,-,TGTGCCAGTAGTATCTACAGGGGATTGGATTACAATGAGCAGTTCTTC,CASSIYRGLDYNEQFF
-,TRBJ1-4,TRBV5-5,-,TGTGCCAGCAGCCTACCTGGACATGGGTCAGAAAAACTGTTTTTT,CASSLPGHGSEKLFF
-,TRBJ2-7,TRBV28,-,TGTGCCAGCAGTTTAGGAGAGACCTACGAGCAGTACTTC,CASSLGETYEQYF
-,TRBJ2-3,TRBV7-9,-,TGTGCCAGCAGCTTAGGGGTGGGTGACAGGTTCACAGATACGCAGTATTTT,CASSLGVGDRFTDTQYF
TRBD1,TRBJ2-2,TRBV7-2,-,TGTGCCAGCAGCTATTATATCACAGGGGGCGGGGAGCTGTTTTTT,CASSYYITGGGELFF
-,TRBJ1-1,TRBV28,-,TGTGCCAGCAGTTTATCGACAGTAAACACTGAAGCTTTCTTT,CASSLSTVNTEAFF
TRBD1,TRBJ2-7,TRBV5-4,-,TGTGCCAGCAGCTCCCGGGACAGTTACTACGAGCAGTACTTC,CASSSRDSYYEQYF
TRBD1,TRBJ1-5,TRBV27,-,TGTGCCAGCAGTCAAAGCCTCCGACAGGGTAAGATGGGGAATCAGCCCCAGCATTTT,CASSQSLRQGKMGNQPQHF
TRBD2,TRBJ2-3,TRBV18,-,TGTGCCAGCTCACCGTCGGGACTAGGGTTCAGCGATACGCAGTATTTT,CASSPSGLGFSDTQYF
TRBD1,TRBJ1-3,TRBV6-6,few,TGTGCCAGCAGAGCTGGGACAGGGGCTGGTGGAAACACCATATATTTT,CASRAGTGAGGNTIYF
TRBD2,TRBJ2-2,TRBV5-4,-,TGTGCCAGCAGCCGCCGGGTAGCGGGGGCCGCGAACACCGGGGAGCTGTTTTTT,CASSRRVAGAANTGELFF
-,TRBJ2-7,TRBV6-5,-,TGTGCCAGCAGACCCGGACAGATGGCCTACGAGCAGTACTTC,CASRPGQMAYEQYF
TRBD1,TRBJ1-1,TRBV7-6,-,TGTGCCAGCAGCTTAGGTGCAGGGGGCGCGGGCACTGAAGCTTTCTTT,CASSLGAGGAGTEAFF
TRBD2,TRBJ2-5,TRBV7-7,once,TGTGCTAGCAGCTTCTCAACTGGGACTAGCGGAGAGACCCAGTACTTC,CASSFSTGTSGETQYF
-,TRBJ1-6,TRBV5-8,-,TGTGCCAGCAGCTTGGGACAGACACCATCACCCCTCCACTTT,CASSLGQTPSPLHF
-,TRBJ2-1,TRBV5-4,-,TGTGCCAGCAGCTTCCAACAGCTCAATGAGCAGTTCTTC,CASSFQQLNEQFF
TRBD1,TRBJ1-4,TRBV27,-,TGTGCCAGCAGTGCGACAGGGCTCAATGAAAAACTGTTTTTT,CASSATGLNEKLFF
-,TRBJ1-3,TRBV30,-,TGTGCCTGGAGAATCGGTGCCTCTGGAAACACCATATATTTT,CAWRIGASGNTIYF
-,TRBJ1-2,TRBV10-3,-,TGTGCCATCAGTGAACTCCCTTCCCCGAATGGCTACACCTTC,CAISELPSPNGYTF
TRBD1,TRBJ1-2,TRBV18,-,TGTGCCAGCTCACCAGGGACAGGGGGCGGCTACACCTTC,CASSPGTGGGYTF
-,TRBJ1-2,TRBV6-6,-,TGTGCCAGCACCAGGGACAATGCGGACTATGGCTACACCTTC,CASTRDNADYGYTF
-,TRBJ2-5,TRBV15,once,TGTGCCACCAGCAGAGAGGTTTCTCTGGGGACTCAAGAGACCCAGTACTTC,CATSREVSLGTQETQYF
TRBD1,TRBJ1-1,TRBV10-2,-,TGCGCCAGCAGTGAGTCGACAGGGGACAACACTGAAGCTTTCTTT,CASSESTGDNTEAFF
TRBD2,TRBJ2-2,TRBV29-1,-,TGCAGCGTCCGGCGGGGGGGTTTTACCGGGGAGCTGTTTTTT,CSVRRGGFTGELFF
TRBD1,TRBJ2-1,TRBV6-6,once,TGTGCCAGCAGTTTGGACAGGTACAATGAGCAGTTCTTC,CASSLDRYNEQFF
TRBD1,TRBJ2-7,TRBV28,-,TGTGCCAGCAGTTCAGCAGGGGGTCCAGCCTACGAGCAGTACTTC,CASSSAGGPAYEQYF
TRBD1,TRBJ2-4,TRBV7-2,-,TGTGCCAGCAGCTTAGCACAGGGGGCGTACATTCAGTACTTC,CASSLAQGAYIQYF
-,TRBJ2-1,TRBV7-2,-,TGTGCCAGCAGCTTACAGGTTTTCTACAATGAGCAGTTCTTC,CASSLQVFYNEQFF
-,TRBJ2-7,TRBV5-8,-,TGTGCCAGCAGCTTACGCCCGGGACACCAGTATTTACCCAACTCCTACGAGCAGTACTTC,CASSLRPGHQYLPNSYEQYF
-,TRBJ1-4,TRBV18,-,TGTGCCAGCTCACCGGCCTCAACTAATGAAAAACTGTTTTTT,CASSPASTNEKLFF
-,TRBJ2-2,TRBV7-9,-,TGTGCCAGCAACCAAATAAGGGACATAGACACCGGGGAGCTGTTTTTT,CASNQIRDIDTGELFF